This TCR beta chain originates from a study of cytomegalovirus exposure and HLA in healthy donors. V lost 4 bases and J lost 2, with 12 bases in between. This CDR3 comprises 14 residues. Germline CDR1 SGDLS, CDR2 YYNGEE. It was with 60 Vbeta and 13 Jbeta primers that the PCR ran. Assay used: immunoSEQ multiplex PCR; TCRdb lists only in-frame clones, some missing. The sample contains roughly 120,000 clones, roughly 68% of which appear only once. The J gene is TRBJ2-5, the V gene TRBV9; a weak D match, TRBD1 (5 bases). This sequence originates from a man aged 25 to 40 in good health and CMV-seropositive. Sequenced input: PBMCs. CDR3 region: CASSPYRWQETQYF. In DNA form, the CDR3 reads TGTGCCAGCAGCCCATACAGGTGGCAAGAGACCCAGTACTTC.